Described below is a single T cell receptor (beta chain) sequence and its context. This sample is part of a study of blood T cell repertoires in COVID-19. Study-wide context: The origin of the acute and convalescent COVID-19 samples was the United States, Italy and Spain.

Assay: immunoSEQ multiplex PCR; the TCRdb copy retains only in-frame clones and omits some. The sample includes 350,000 to 500,000 clones, about 88% of them seen just once. Each exposed participant met a COVID-19 case in the 2 weeks preceding study entry. CDR1 and CDR2 from the germline V gene are SGHDT and YYEEEE. V was shortened by 0 bases and J by 6 bases, with 15 bases between the two germline ends. The CDR3 is 15 amino acids. The source of this sequence is a woman between 18 and 30 years old who had been exposed to COVID-19. V is TRBV5-6 and J is TRBJ1-1, with D possibly TRBD1 on 6 matching bases. The sequencing input was PBMCs or T cells enriched from blood (not recorded which). CDR3 sequence reads: CASSLDPGAIAEAFF. CDR3 nucleotide sequence: TGTGCCAGCAGCTTGGATCCAGGGGCGATTGCTGAAGCTTTCTTT.